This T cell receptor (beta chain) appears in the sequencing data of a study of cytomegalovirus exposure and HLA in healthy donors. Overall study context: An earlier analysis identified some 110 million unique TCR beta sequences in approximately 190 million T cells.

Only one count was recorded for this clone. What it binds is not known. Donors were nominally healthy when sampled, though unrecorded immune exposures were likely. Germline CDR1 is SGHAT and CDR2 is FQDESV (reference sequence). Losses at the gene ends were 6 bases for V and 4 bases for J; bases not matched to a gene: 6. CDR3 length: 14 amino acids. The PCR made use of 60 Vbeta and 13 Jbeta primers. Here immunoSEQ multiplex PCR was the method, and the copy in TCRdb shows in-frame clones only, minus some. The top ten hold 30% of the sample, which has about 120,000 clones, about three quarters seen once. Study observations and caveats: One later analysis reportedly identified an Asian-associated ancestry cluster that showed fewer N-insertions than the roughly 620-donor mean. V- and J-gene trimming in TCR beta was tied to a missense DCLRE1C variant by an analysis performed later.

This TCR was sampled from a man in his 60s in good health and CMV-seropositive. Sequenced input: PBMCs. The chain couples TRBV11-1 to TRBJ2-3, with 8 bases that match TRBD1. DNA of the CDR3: TGTGCCAGCAGAGACAGGGGACGGTCAGATACGCAGTATTTT. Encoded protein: CASRDRGRSDTQYF.